The 10 T cell receptor beta chains below all came from one sample that was sequenced in a study of T-cell memory formation after mild COVID-19. TCRdb called the 5' RACE reads again in MiXCR, with one record for every CDR3 protein. The table shows some 150,000 distinct CDR3 sequences, with under 7% occurring only once. Sequenced input: PBMCs or a T cell subset sorted from them (not recorded which). The receptor source for this set is an adult woman who had mild COVID-19 (a few samples of this study predate the infection). Cell type and time point are not known.

This rearrangement joins TRBV7-9 to TRBJ1-4; tentative D call: TRBD1 (5 bases). The V end lost 6 bases, the J end lost 6 bases, and 14 bases lay between the germline ends. The CDR3 spans 14 residues. Germline assignment: CDR1 SEHNR and CDR2 FQNEAQ (reference sequence). Written as DNA, the CDR3 is TGTGCCAGCAGTTTCGAGATGGGGGATGAAAAACTGTTTTTT. It is translated as CASSFEMGDEKLFF. Drawing the rest from reference TRBV7-9 and TRBJ1-4, the complete variable domain is DTGVSQNPRHKITKRGQNVTFRCDPISEHNRLYWYRQTLGQGPEFLTYFQNEAQLEKSRLLSDRFSAERPKGSFSTLEIQRTEQGDSAMYLCASSFEMGDEKLFFGSGTQLSVL.

This clonotype has a count of ten or more. This chain links TRBV5-1 with TRBJ2-1; the D gene is possibly TRBD2 (5 bases). The CDR3 totals 13 residues. The germline gives CDR1 SGHRS, CDR2 YFSETQ. The V end lost 4 bases, the J end lost 13 bases, and 18 bases lay between the germline ends. This CDR3 is CASSVTLLGEQFF. CDR3 nucleotide sequence: TGCGCCAGCAGCGTGACCCTTTTGGGAGAACAGTTCTTC.

The rearrangement joins TRBV12-3 or TRBV12-4 to TRBJ1-1; 8 bases agree with TRBD1. CDR3 length: 13 amino acids. V lost 3 bases, J lost 10 bases, and 7 bases stayed unmatched. In DNA form, the CDR3 reads TGTGCCAGCAGTTTTCGGCAGGGGGCGGGAGCTTTCTTT. Residues: CASSFRQGAGAFF.

This clonotype was seen at least ten times. The CDR3 nucleotides are TGTGCCAGCAGTAACGGGCCCGGGACAGGGTTTACCTACGAGCAGTACTTC. Its translation is CASSNGPGTGFTYEQYF. The rearrangement links TRBV12-3 or TRBV12-4 to TRBJ2-7, with 9 bases that match TRBD1. The CDR3 consists of 17 residues. With 5 bases clipped from V and 2 bases from J, the junction kept 13 bases outside the gene matches.

This clonotype has a count of ten or more. The chain joins TRBV7-8 to TRBJ2-7, with 10 bases lining up with TRBD1. The CDR3 length is 18 residues. Trimming removed 1 base from V and 3 bases from J; junction bases left unmatched: 12. Germline lookup yields CDR1 SGHVS and CDR2 FQNEAQ. The CDR3 sequence: CASSLEAGQGVTLYEQYF. The DNA of the CDR3 is TGTGCCAGCAGCTTAGAGGCCGGACAGGGGGTTACCCTCTACGAGCAGTACTTC.

Many counts were recorded for this clonotype. The gene calls are TRBV7-2 and TRBJ1-1; D unclear. This CDR3 spans 16 amino acids. Germline CDR1 SGHTA, CDR2 FQGNSA. Trimming stripped 4 bases from V and 8 bases from J, with 23 bases between. CDR3 DNA: TGTGCCAGCAGCTCAGAGAGACCTGGGGTATTTGTGGAAGCTTTCTTT. Amino acid sequence: CASSSERPGVFVEAFF.

The chain couples TRBV5-6 to TRBJ1-5, with D uncertain. The CDR3 length is 16 residues. The ends were cut back, 4 bases at V and 2 bases at J, with 16 bases in the middle. The germline V gene has CDR1 SGHDT and CDR2 YYEEEE. This chain's CDR3 is CASSTRGQARNQPQHF. The CDR3 nucleotides are TGTGCCAGCAGCACCCGAGGGCAGGCACGCAATCAGCCCCAGCATTTT.

This clonotype showed up many times. CDR3 nucleotides: TGCAGCGTTACGACTTTCGGGAGGACGGCCGCTAATGAGCAGTTCTTC. Translated, it gives CSVTTFGRTAANEQFF. This rearrangement joins TRBV29-1 to TRBJ2-1; 7 nucleotides line up with TRBD2. This CDR3 spans 16 amino acids. CDR1 and CDR2 from the germline V gene are SQVTM and ANQGSEA. Trimming removed 5 bases from V and 7 bases from J; junction bases left unmatched: 17.

This clonotype was recorded a few times. The chain is built from TRBV7-6 and TRBJ2-1, with 7 nucleotides matching TRBD2. V lost 1 base, J lost 8 bases, and 8 bases stayed unmatched. The CDR3 totals 15 residues. Germline V gene data show CDR1 as SGHVS and CDR2 as FNYEAQ. The CDR3 here is CASSLDAGVGYEQFF. Here the CDR3 DNA reads TGTGCCAGCAGCTTAGACGCGGGAGTGGGTTATGAGCAGTTCTTC.

This clonotype has a count of ten or more. The chain is built from TRBV7-9 and TRBJ2-7, with 8 bases matching TRBD2. The CDR3 loop spans 14 amino acids. The junction had 8 bases not matched to a gene; V was cut back by 5 bases and J by 5 bases. Germline V CDR1 and CDR2: SEHNR, FQNEAQ (reference sequence). The CDR3 DNA sequence: TGTGCCAGCAGCCTCGGGAGGGCCATAAACGAGCAGTACTTC. The encoded protein is CASSLGRAINEQYF.